Listed below are T cell receptor beta chains from one sample, sequenced in a study of human T cells and chemical hapten exposure. One entry per CDR3 protein results from TCRdb running MiXCR on the RACE reads. The data hold some 74,000 distinct CDR3 sequences, with 12% to 15% observed a single time. The sample consisted of whole blood, taken in connection with sensitization to the hapten diphenylcyclopropenone (DPC). These receptors were collected from a woman in her forties or fifties with alopecia areata. Some clones in this sample may be carry-over from other donors' samples. CDR3s include the opening cysteine and the closing phenylalanine or tryptophan. A D gene is named only where the DNA matches it firmly. Size is omitted from some rows. Given values are once, few, many or a class for expanded clones.

d_gene	j_gene	v_gene	abundance	CDR3nt	CDR3aa
TRBD2	TRBJ2-1	TRBV7-2	-	TGTGCCAGCAGCGGTAAATCGACTAGCGGGAGACCCCGCCCCTACAATGAGCAGTTCTTC	CASSGKSTSGRPRPYNEQFF
-	TRBJ1-1	TRBV30	-	TGTGCCTGGATCCCAGGTAGGGGTGGCACTGAAGCTTTCTTT	CAWIPGRGGTEAFF
-	TRBJ1-3	TRBV12-3/TRBV12-4	once	TGTGCCAGCAGTTTGGCGGGGATCGGAAACACCATATATTTT	CASSLAGIGNTIYF
TRBD2	TRBJ2-1	TRBV5-1	once	TGCGCCAGCAGCTCCGGGACTAGCGGGATGCATGAGCAGTTCTTC	CASSSGTSGMHEQFF
-	TRBJ1-1	TRBV2	-	TGTGCCAGCAGTTCAAGGGCGGTGGCTGAAGCTTTCTTT	CASSSRAVAEAFF
-	TRBJ2-1	TRBV3-1	few	TGTGCCAGCAGGTACGGGGGGCACAATGAGCAGTTCTTC	CASRYGGHNEQFF
-	TRBJ2-5	TRBV10-3	-	TGTGCCATCAGTGAGTCTAAGGTGGTGGAGACCCAGTACTTC	CAISESKVVETQYF
-	TRBJ2-7	TRBV29-1	-	TGCAGCGTGCGCCGGGACCGAGCCTACGAGCAGTACTTC	CSVRRDRAYEQYF
-	TRBJ2-3	TRBV10-3	few	TGTGCCATCGGCGGTGGCGGATTCAACACAGATACGCAGTATTTT	CAIGGGGFNTDTQYF
-	TRBJ2-2	TRBV20-1	-	TGCAGTGCTAGAGTAGGAGGGGGCTGGGGCACCGGGGAGCTGTTTTTT	CSARVGGGWGTGELFF
TRBD2	TRBJ2-7	TRBV7-2	few	TGTGCCAGCAGACTGCTAGCGGGAGGCGTCCCTTCCTACGAGCAGTACTTC	CASRLLAGGVPSYEQYF
-	TRBJ1-2	TRBV5-4	many	TGTGCCAGCAGCTTGGAGGGGACACCTGGGTATGGCTACACCTTC	CASSLEGTPGYGYTF
-	TRBJ1-5	TRBV14	-	TGTGCCAGCAGCCAAGGAACAGCCTATCCGCCCCAGCATTTT	CASSQGTAYPPQHF
TRBD2	TRBJ2-5	TRBV6-2/TRBV6-3	many	TGTGCCAGCATTGTAAAGCGGGAGGAGGAGACCCAGTACTTC	CASIVKREEETQYF
-	TRBJ2-7	TRBV29-1	few	TGCAGCGGTGTTAGCGGACCCACCTACGAGCAGTACTTC	CSGVSGPTYEQYF
TRBD1	TRBJ1-1	TRBV27	-	TGTGCCAGCAGTTCACAGGGGACCGAAGCTTTCTTT	CASSSQGTEAFF
-	TRBJ2-1	TRBV2	many	TGTGCCAGCGCCCTGGACCAGAGCTCCTACAATGAGCAGTTCTTC	CASALDQSSYNEQFF
-	TRBJ2-3	TRBV29-1	-	TGCAGCGTTTCGATCACAGATACGCAGTATTTT	CSVSITDTQYF
TRBD2	TRBJ2-2	TRBV2	-	TGTGCCAGCAGTGAACAGGCTAGCGGGCAGAACACCGGGGAGCTGTTTTTT	CASSEQASGQNTGELFF
TRBD1	TRBJ1-1	TRBV19	-	TGTGCCAGTAGTGCCCCGGGACAGATGAACACTGAAGCTTTCTTT	CASSAPGQMNTEAFF
-	TRBJ2-1	TRBV18	-	TGTGCCAGCTCACCCAACACGGGAGACAATGAGCAGTTCTTC	CASSPNTGDNEQFF
TRBD2	TRBJ2-1	TRBV7-2	many	TGTGCCAGCAGCTTAGGGGGGACTAGCGGTTACAATGAGCAGTTCTTC	CASSLGGTSGYNEQFF
-	TRBJ2-1	TRBV14	-	TGTGCCAGCAGCCATCTTGGGAATAACAATGAGCAGTTCTTC	CASSHLGNNNEQFF